This T cell receptor (beta chain) was captured in a study of radiotherapy plus CTLA-4 blockade in lung cancer. Study as a whole: The study recorded objective responses in about 18% of patients and disease control in 31%. Overall study results and limits: After treatment with radiotherapy plus ipilimumab, TCR clones that came from the tumor expanded in blood. With interferon-beta, early dynamics of blood T cell clones were reported to best predict response.

CDR1 is SGHAT and CDR2 is FQNNGV in the germline V gene. Trimming removed 5 bases from V and 4 bases from J, with 18 bases in between. This CDR3 comprises 15 residues. Regarding this clone: The antigen is unknown.

TCRdb's copy holds only in-frame clones and misses some; the assay was immunoSEQ multiplex PCR. The sample consists of 60,000 to 65,000 clones, about 72% of them appearing once. Those with chemo-refractory metastatic non-small-cell lung cancer were treated with focal radiation combined with CTLA-4 blockade using ipilimumab. The clonotype originates from a human donor with non-small cell lung cancer who had a complete response to radiotherapy plus ipilimumab. V is TRBV11-2 and J is TRBJ2-7, with D unclear. The sample was peripheral blood, taken from a patient treated with radiotherapy plus ipilimumab. The CDR3 bases are TGTGCCAGCAGCGCGGACGGACGACTGGGTTACGAGCAGTACTTC. This translates into CASSADGRLGYEQYF. Complete variable domain (other parts from reference TRBV11-2 and TRBJ2-7): EAGVAQSPRYKIIEKRQSVAFWCNPISGHATLYWYQQILGQGPKLLIQFQNNGVVDDSQLPKDRFSAERLKGVDSTLKIQPAKLEDSAVYLCASSADGRLGYEQYFGPGTRLTVT.